This TCR beta chain was identified in a study of CD8 T cell repertoires and HIV-1 epitope variants. Germline V gene data show CDR1 as MDHEN and CDR2 as SYDVKM. Trimming shortened V by 3 bases and J by 0 bases, and 6 bases separated the two germline ends. The CDR3 covers 14 residues. This table comes from immunoSEQ multiplex PCR, and its TCRdb copy is limited to in-frame clones, with some not included. Here the sample spans 3,000 to 4,500 clones, about 72% being singletons. A word on this clone: Its antigen is undetermined.

V is TRBV28 and J is TRBJ1-3; D is ambiguous. The sequenced sample consisted of cultured CD8+ T cells derived from PBMCs. This TCR derives from a male donor with HIV. The CDR3 bases are TGTGCCAGCAGTTTGGTCAGCTCTGGAAACACCATATATTTT. Translating gives CASSLVSSGNTIYF.